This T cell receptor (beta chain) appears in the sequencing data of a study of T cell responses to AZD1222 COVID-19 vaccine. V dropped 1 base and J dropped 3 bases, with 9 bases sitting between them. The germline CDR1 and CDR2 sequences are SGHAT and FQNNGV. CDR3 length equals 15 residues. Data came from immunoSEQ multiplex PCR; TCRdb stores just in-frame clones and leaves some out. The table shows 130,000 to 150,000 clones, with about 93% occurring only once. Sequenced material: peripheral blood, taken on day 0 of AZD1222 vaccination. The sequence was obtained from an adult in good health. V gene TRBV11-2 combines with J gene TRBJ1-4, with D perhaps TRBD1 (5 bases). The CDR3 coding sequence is TGTGCCAGCAGCTTAGTAACAGGCCCTAATGAAAAACTGTTTTTT. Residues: CASSLVTGPNEKLFF.